This entry lists 21 T cell receptor beta chains sequenced from one sample in a study of T cells in Graves' hyperthyroidism and ophthalmopathy. TCR beta CDR3 region amplification was performed from RNA transcripts. TCR CDR3 underwent first-round RT-PCR with the HTBI primer set. In TCRdb, the multiplex PCR reads were re-called with MiXCR into one record per CDR3 protein. The data contain over 350,000 distinct CDR3 sequences, over 13% of them singletons. The sequenced sample consisted of blood. These receptors all stem from a middle-aged man with Graves' ophthalmopathy.

This clonotype occurred many times. The rearrangement links TRBV2 to TRBJ1-2; tentatively, D is TRBD1 (5 bases). CDR1 is SNHLY and CDR2 is FYNNEI in the germline V gene. The CDR3 length is 14 residues. V gave up 4 bases and J gave up 7 bases, with 16 bases separating them. The CDR3 DNA is TGTGCCAGCAGTGGGCAGGGCGGGTCGTTTGGCTACACCTTC. It is translated as CASSGQGGSFGYTF.

The V and J genes are TRBV12-3 or TRBV12-4 and TRBJ1-4; D gene unclear. CDR3 size: 14 residues. The V gene lost 5 bases and the J gene lost 3 bases, with 10 bases spanning the gap. For the CDR3, the DNA is TGTGCCAGCAGTCCATATTCGGCTAATGAAAAACTGTTTTTT. Protein sequence: CASSPYSANEKLFF.

This clonotype was detected ten times or more. The chain is built from TRBV9 and TRBJ2-3; D is perhaps TRBD2 (6 bases). The CDR3 is made up of 15 amino acids. Germline CDR1 reads SGDLS; CDR2 reads YYNGEE. Trimming stripped 4 bases from V and 5 bases from J, with 17 bases between. CDR3: CASSHDPGGKDTQYF. CDR3 sequence (DNA): TGTGCCAGCAGCCACGATCCTGGGGGGAAAGATACGCAGTATTTT.

V is TRBV7-3 and J is TRBJ2-5, with D perhaps matching TRBD2 (6 bases). V lost 6 bases to trimming and J lost 3 bases, with 23 bases between them. The germline gives CDR1 SGHTA, CDR2 FQGTGA. There are 17 residues in the CDR3. DNA for the CDR3: TGTGCCAGCAGAGGTCCGCCCTTGGGGGGAGTAGAAGAGACCCAGTACTTC. Protein: CASRGPPLGGVEETQYF.

This clonotype was seen repeatedly, ten times or more. The chain is built from TRBV20-1 and TRBJ1-4, with no clear D. Germline values: CDR1 DFQATT, CDR2 SNEGSKA (reference sequence). The V and J ends lost 3 bases and 7 bases respectively, with 9 bases between them. The CDR3 spans 12 residues. The CDR3 loop reads CSASGDGEKLFF. The CDR3 DNA is TGCAGTGCTAGCGGTGACGGTGAAAAACTGTTTTTT.

This chain joins TRBV27 and TRBJ2-1; 10 bases map to TRBD1. V dropped 0 bases and J dropped 9; count of bases not matched to a gene: 8. The CDR3 extends over 16 amino acids. In germline, CDR1 is MNHEY, CDR2 SMNVEV (reference sequence). DNA for the CDR3: TGTGCCAGCAGTTTATCCCATGCGACAGGGGGCGGTGAGCAGTTCTTC. Translating gives CASSLSHATGGGEQFF.

This clonotype was seen repeatedly, ten times or more. The chain joins TRBV5-1 to TRBJ2-7, with 7 bases matching TRBD1. J lost 0 bases, V lost 0 bases, and 3 bases had no gene match. From germline, CDR1 is SGHRS and CDR2 YFSETQ. The CDR3 contains 15 residues. The CDR3 DNA is TGCGCCAGCAGCTTGGTTGGGACAGTCTCCTACGAGCAGTACTTC. This sequence encodes CASSLVGTVSYEQYF.

In its sample, this clonotype was seen many times. This sequence joins TRBV27 and TRBJ2-1; tentative D call: TRBD2 (6 bases). Germline V gene lookup returns CDR1 MNHEY and CDR2 SMNVEV (reference sequence). The CDR3 totals 15 residues. The V end lost 7 bases, the J end lost 6 bases, and 19 bases lay between the germline ends. This CDR3 is CASTTGFGGINEQFF. The CDR3 bases are TGTGCCAGCACTACAGGATTTGGAGGGATCAATGAGCAGTTCTTC.

This clonotype was seen only a few times. CDR3 nucleotides: TGTGCCAGCAGCTTCCTAGCGACAGGGCGGCACGAGCAGTACTTC. This codes for CASSFLATGRHEQYF. V and J are TRBV9 and TRBJ2-7; weak D call: TRBD1 (7 bases). V lost 4 bases and J 5 bases, leaving 19 bases between the germline ends. CDR3 length equals 15 residues. From germline, CDR1 is SGDLS and CDR2 YYNGEE.

The chain recombines TRBV15 with TRBJ1-4, with D tentatively TRBD1 (6 bases). The CDR3 length is 17 residues. V lost 1 base and J 7 bases, leaving 19 bases between the germline ends. CDR1 LNHNV and CDR2 YYDKDF come from the germline V gene (reference sequence). The CDR3 sequence: CATSRGANRVGGEKLFF. The CDR3 bases are TGTGCCACCAGCAGAGGGGCTAACAGGGTTGGGGGTGAAAAACTGTTTTTT.

The rearrangement uses TRBV19 and TRBJ1-1, with TRBD1 as a possible D gene (6 bases). CDR1 is LNHDA, CDR2 SQIVND, per germline (reference sequence). Trimming cost V 6 bases and J 2 bases, with 19 bases left between them. The CDR3 has 16 residues. The CDR3 protein is CASRRGRDRRNTEAFF. The DNA of the CDR3 is TGTGCCAGTAGGCGAGGCAGAGACAGGCGAAACACTGAAGCTTTCTTT.

This clonotype came up many times. The chain links TRBV5-1 to TRBJ2-7; tentatively, D is TRBD1 or TRBD2 (6 bases each). Germline-derived CDR1 and CDR2 are SGHRS and YFSETQ. The germline V and J ends were trimmed by 2 bases and 1 base, with 13 bases remaining between them. There are 15 residues in the CDR3. CDR3 sequence reads: CASSLQGAGSYEQYF. CDR3 in DNA: TGCGCCAGCAGCTTACAGGGCGCGGGATCCTACGAGCAGTACTTC. The entire variable domain, with the rest obtained from reference TRBV5-1 and TRBJ2-7, is as follows: KAGVTQTPRYLIKTRGQQVTLSCSPISGHRSVSWYQQTPGQGLQFLFEYFSETQRNKGNFPGRFSGRQFSNSRSEMNVSTLELGDSALYLCASSLQGAGSYEQYFGPGTRLTVT.

The chain links TRBV2 to TRBJ2-5; TRBD2 matches 9 bases. The ends lost 4 bases at V and 4 bases at J; junction bases unmatched: 7. This CDR3 is 15 amino acids long. CDR1 SNHLY and CDR2 FYNNEI come from the germline V gene. Here the CDR3 reads CASSVQRGVLETQYF. In DNA form, the CDR3 reads TGTGCCAGCAGTGTTCAGCGGGGGGTTCTAGAGACCCAGTACTTC.

The chain combines TRBV5-6 with TRBJ2-7; 9 bases map to TRBD1. The length of the CDR3 is 17 residues. The germline V gene encodes CDR1 SGHDT and CDR2 YYEEEE. J was trimmed by 4 bases and V by 4 bases; bases with no gene match: 15. CDR3 region: CASSQLTGTGFVYEQYF. DNA of the CDR3: TGTGCCAGCAGCCAATTAACCGGGACAGGGTTTGTATACGAGCAGTACTTC.

V is TRBV5-6 and J is TRBJ1-1, with D possibly TRBD1 on 5 matching bases. V lost 1 base to trimming and J lost 4 bases, with 14 bases between them. Per the germline V gene, CDR1 is SGHDT and CDR2 is YYEEEE. The CDR3 has 15 amino acids. CDR3 in DNA: TGTGCCAGCAGCTTGCGGGGCCCCCCGGGCACTGAAGCTTTCTTT. Translating it yields CASSLRGPPGTEAFF.

The chain recombines TRBV6-2 or TRBV6-3 with TRBJ2-7; TRBD2 matches at 9 bases. The CDR3 sequence is 16 residues long. V lost 5 bases to trimming and J lost 3 bases; unmatched junction nucleotides: 11. Germline V gene data show CDR1 as MNHEY and CDR2 as SVGEGT. The CDR3 loop reads CASSTMAGGGVYEQYF. The CDR3 nucleotides are TGTGCCAGCAGTACCATGGCGGGAGGGGGGGTCTACGAGCAGTACTTC.

This chain uses TRBV30 with TRBJ2-7; TRBD1 aligns across 7 bases. V lost 0 bases and J lost 2; bases outside the gene matches: 7. The CDR3 loop spans 15 amino acids. Germline CDR1 GTSNPN, CDR2 SVGIG (reference sequence). For the CDR3, the DNA is TGTGCCTGGAGTGTAGGGCAGGGGGTTGCCTACGAGCAGTACTTC. Amino acid sequence: CAWSVGQGVAYEQYF.

Only a few counts were recorded for this clonotype. The rearrangement joins TRBV5-1 to TRBJ2-5; 12 nucleotides line up with TRBD2. V was pared by 0 bases and J by 2 bases, with 11 bases of the junction left unmatched. The CDR3 spans 19 residues. The V gene's germline CDR1 is SGHRS and CDR2 YFSETQ. The CDR3 is CASSLAFLAGGPRQETQYF. For the CDR3, the DNA is TGCGCCAGCAGCTTGGCGTTCCTAGCGGGAGGGCCGCGGCAAGAGACCCAGTACTTC.

There are many counts of this clonotype. This rearrangement joins TRBV2 to TRBJ1-5; a possible D gene is TRBD1 (5 bases). This CDR3 has 14 amino acids. V lost 4 bases and J lost 0, with 7 bases in between. CDR1 and CDR2 (germline): SNHLY, FYNNEI. The CDR3: CASSGDYSNQPQHF. CDR3 DNA: TGTGCCAGCAGTGGGGACTATAGCAATCAGCCCCAGCATTTT. The full variable domain, completed using reference TRBV2 and TRBJ1-5, is EPEVTQTPSHQVTQMGQEVILRCVPISNHLYFYWYRQILGQKVEFLVSFYNNEISEKSEIFDDQFSVERPDGSNFTLKIRSTKLEDSAMYFCASSGDYSNQPQHFGDGTRLSIL.

This clonotype was counted once. The genes are TRBV2 and TRBJ2-7; TRBD1 is a possible D gene (7 bases). V was shortened by 8 bases and J by 7 bases, with 18 bases between the two germline ends. Looked up from germline, CDR1 is SNHLY and CDR2 is FYNNEI. The CDR3 is made up of 13 amino acids. CDR3 bases: TGTGCCAGCGGGGGGCAGGGGGTTAGTGAGCAGTACTTC. It is translated as CASGGQGVSEQYF.

This clonotype was recorded at least ten times. The rearrangement links TRBV27 to TRBJ2-3, with a tentative D call TRBD2 (5 bases). Looked up from germline, CDR1 is MNHEY and CDR2 is SMNVEV (reference sequence). V shed 5 bases and J shed 5 bases, with 14 bases lying between them. The CDR3 totals 14 residues. This CDR3 is CASSSGTWKDTQYF. CDR3 in DNA: TGTGCCAGCAGTAGCGGCACATGGAAAGATACGCAGTATTTT.